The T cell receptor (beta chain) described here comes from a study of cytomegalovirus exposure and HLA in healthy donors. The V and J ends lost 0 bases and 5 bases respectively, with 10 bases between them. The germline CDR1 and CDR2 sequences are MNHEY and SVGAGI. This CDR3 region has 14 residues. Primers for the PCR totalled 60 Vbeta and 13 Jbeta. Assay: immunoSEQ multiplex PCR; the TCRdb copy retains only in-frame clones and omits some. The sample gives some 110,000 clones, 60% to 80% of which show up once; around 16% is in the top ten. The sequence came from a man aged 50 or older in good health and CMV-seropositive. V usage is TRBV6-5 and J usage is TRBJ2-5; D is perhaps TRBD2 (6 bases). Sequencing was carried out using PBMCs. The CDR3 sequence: CASSYSNLAETQYF. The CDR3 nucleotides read TGTGCCAGCAGTTACTCGAACCTAGCGGAGACCCAGTACTTC.